Shown below are 32 T cell receptor beta chains from a single sample sequenced in a study of blood T cells in healthy people across ages. Primers used in a second PCR of about 6 to 12 cycles were a sample-barcoded 5' primer and a J-beta primer mix. TCRdb used MiXCR to reprocess the 5' RACE reads, holding one entry per CDR3 protein. The profile shows 1.5 million to 1.9 million distinct CDR3 sequences, around 40% of them singletons. Sequencing was done on a sample of blood. Receptors were obtained from a woman between 18 and 30 years old in good health.

This clonotype was seen ten or more times. The chain carries TRBV7-9 and TRBJ2-7; D is unresolved. Deletions cut 2 bases from V and 3 bases from J, with 11 bases between. This CDR3 has 14 amino acids. Germline CDR1 reads SEHNR; CDR2 reads FQNEAQ (reference sequence). The chain's CDR3 is CASSLPGFYYEQYF. The CDR3 region has the DNA TGTGCCAGCAGCTTACCCGGGTTTTACTACGAGCAGTACTTC.

The V and J genes are TRBV29-1 and TRBJ2-1; 7 bases map to TRBD1. Germline trimming cut 4 bases from V and 5 bases from J; bases unmatched to any gene: 8. Germline V gene lookup returns CDR1 SQVTM and CDR2 ANQGSEA. The CDR3 extends over 14 amino acids. Here the CDR3 reads CSVGTGVLHNEQFF. The CDR3 nucleotides are TGCAGCGTTGGAACAGGGGTCCTCCACAATGAGCAGTTCTTC.

The sample holds many counts of this clonotype. The chain joins TRBV29-1 to TRBJ2-1; no firm D call. Germline CDR1 SQVTM, CDR2 ANQGSEA. V lost 3 bases, J lost 4 bases, and 4 bases lay in between. This CDR3 is 11 amino acids long. This CDR3 reads CSVELYNEQFF. The CDR3 DNA sequence: TGCAGCGTTGAGCTTTACAATGAGCAGTTCTTC.

The genes are TRBV11-2 and TRBJ2-2; 9 bases are a match to TRBD1. Germline V gene data show CDR1 as SGHAT and CDR2 as FQNNGV. CDR3 size: 15 residues. The V gene end was trimmed by 5 bases and the J gene end by 6 bases; junction bases not matched to a gene: 7. CDR3: CASSINDRGAGELFF. Here the CDR3 DNA reads TGTGCCAGCAGCATCAATGACAGGGGGGCCGGGGAGCTGTTTTTT.

Only a few counts were recorded for this clonotype. The chain is built from TRBV28 and TRBJ1-2, with 7 bases identical to TRBD1. Germline V gene lookup returns CDR1 MDHEN and CDR2 SYDVKM. V trimming: 9 bases; J trimming: 7 bases; junction bases outside the gene matches: 8. The CDR3 contains 12 residues. CDR3 coding DNA: TGTGCCAGTCTACAGGGGTCGCGTGGCTACACCTTC. The encoded protein is CASLQGSRGYTF.

CDR3 region: CASSPGGAGGRDTQYF. The CDR3 DNA reads TGCGCCAGCAGCCCTGGCGGGGCGGGGGGTCGTGATACGCAGTATTTT. The chain joins TRBV5-1 to TRBJ2-3; TRBD2 matches 8 bases. The CDR3 length is 16 residues. The V and J ends lost 4 bases and 6 bases, in that order; junction bases with no gene match: 13. Germline V gives CDR1 SGHRS, CDR2 YFSETQ.

The genes are TRBV4-1 and TRBJ2-1; no clear D. There are 13 residues in the CDR3. Trimming stripped 2 bases from V and 10 bases from J, with 12 bases between. Looked up from germline, CDR1 is MGHRA and CDR2 is YSYEKL. CDR3 sequence: CASSQPRNGEQFF. DNA for the CDR3: TGCGCCAGCAGCCAACCCCGGAATGGGGAGCAGTTCTTC.

V usage is TRBV5-1 and J usage is TRBJ1-2; no clear D. Germline V gene data show CDR1 as SGHRS and CDR2 as YFSETQ. The CDR3 loop spans 15 amino acids. Trimming took off 0 bases at V and 8 bases at J, with 17 bases between the two ends. The CDR3: CASSLAGPGWVGYTF. CDR3 bases: TGCGCCAGCAGCTTGGCTGGGCCTGGGTGGGTCGGCTACACCTTC.

Only a few counts were recorded for this clonotype. This chain links TRBV20-1 with TRBJ2-1, with 9 positions matching TRBD1. This CDR3 has 19 residues. Trimming took 5 bases from V and 3 from J; bases not matched to a gene: 20. Germline CDR1 and CDR2: DFQATT and SNEGSKA (reference sequence). In DNA, the CDR3 is TGCAGTGCTCATGTCCGGACAGGGGTGTTTCGTGGGGGCTACAATGAGCAGTTCTTC. Protein product: CSAHVRTGVFRGGYNEQFF.

Concerning this clonotype: A much larger clone sits a single nucleotide away, making a read error possible. The chain couples TRBV12-3 or TRBV12-4 to TRBJ2-3, with D perhaps TRBD2 (5 bases). The CDR3 covers 12 residues. The CDR3 is CASSPPGDMQYF. As DNA, the CDR3 is TGTGCCAGCAGCCCTCCCGGGGATATGCAGTATTTT.

The sample holds a few counts of this clonotype. The rearrangement uses TRBV28 and TRBJ2-7; maybe TRBD1 (5 bases). Trimming cost V 6 bases and J 5 bases, with 11 bases left between them. Per the germline V gene, CDR1 is MDHEN and CDR2 is SYDVKM. The CDR3 has 12 amino acids. This CDR3 is CASSLTVNEQYF. CDR3 sequence (DNA): TGTGCCAGCAGCCTGACAGTGAACGAGCAGTACTTC.

The genes are TRBV25-1 and TRBJ1-3, with TRBD1 as a possible D gene (5 bases). V dropped 8 bases and J dropped 4 bases, with 21 bases sitting between them. The CDR3 totals 16 residues. Germline values: CDR1 MGHDK, CDR2 SYGVNS. This CDR3 reads CASPERQGSCGNTIYF. As DNA, the CDR3 is TGTGCCAGCCCCGAACGTCAGGGCTCCTGCGGAAACACCATATATTTT. The full variable domain, completed using reference TRBV25-1 and TRBJ1-3, is EADIYQTPRYLVIGTGKKITLECSQTMGHDKMYWYQQDPGMELHLIHYSYGVNSTEKGDLSSESTVSRIRTEHFPLTLESARPSHTSQYLCASPERQGSCGNTIYFGEGSWLTVV.

This chain connects TRBV29-1 to TRBJ1-4; a weak D match, TRBD1 (6 bases). The CDR3 sequence is 14 residues long. CDR1 is SQVTM, CDR2 ANQGSEA, per germline. Trimming cost V 3 bases and J 3 bases, with 11 bases left between them. CDR3 DNA: TGCAGCGTTGAGGCCGGGACACCTAATGAAAAACTGTTTTTT. Translated, it gives CSVEAGTPNEKLFF.

The chain couples TRBV7-9 to TRBJ1-4; 7 bases map to TRBD1. With 3 bases clipped from V and 3 bases from J, the junction kept 4 bases outside the gene matches. There are 15 residues in the CDR3. CDR1 is SEHNR, CDR2 FQNEAQ, per germline (reference sequence). CDR3 bases: TGTGCCAGCAGCTTCACAGGGGCGTCTAATGAAAAACTGTTTTTT. It specifies CASSFTGASNEKLFF.

This sequence joins TRBV6-5 and TRBJ2-3; no reliable D call. There are 19 residues in the CDR3. The V gene's germline CDR1 is MNHEY and CDR2 SVGAGI. Trimming shortened V by 4 bases and J by 0 bases, and 23 bases separated the two germline ends. As DNA, the CDR3 is TGTGCCAGCAGTTCCAAGGCTCTAACCAATCCCTATAGCACAGATACGCAGTATTTT. The encoded protein is CASSSKALTNPYSTDTQYF.

The rearrangement uses TRBV12-3 or TRBV12-4 and TRBJ2-7; D unclear. Trimming removed 6 bases from V and 5 bases from J, with 11 bases in between. The CDR3 consists of 12 residues. DNA of the CDR3: TGTGCCAGCAGCGAGACGGGCCACGAGCAGTACTTC. The encoded protein is CASSETGHEQYF.

This clonotype has more than one count but fewer than ten. The V and J genes are TRBV20-1 and TRBJ1-2, with TRBD1 identical over 10 bases. With 3 bases clipped from V and 10 bases from J, the junction kept 8 bases outside the gene matches. Germline loops: CDR1 DFQATT, CDR2 SNEGSKA (reference sequence). This CDR3 is built from 13 residues. The CDR3 loop is CSASGGQGTLYTF. The CDR3 DNA is TGCAGTGCTAGTGGGGGACAGGGGACCCTCTACACCTTC.

V and J are TRBV28 and TRBJ1-1; tentatively, D is TRBD1 (5 bases). There are 15 residues in the CDR3. The germline V gene has CDR1 MDHEN and CDR2 SYDVKM. Trimming removed 5 bases at V and 0 bases at J, with 13 bases between. CDR3: CASSAPGGMNTEAFF. The DNA for the CDR3 is TGTGCCAGCAGTGCCCCGGGGGGGATGAACACTGAAGCTTTCTTT.

The V gene is TRBV3-1, the J gene TRBJ1-2; D perhaps matches TRBD1 (5 bases). The V end lost 4 bases, the J end lost 4 bases, and 22 bases lay between the germline ends. Germline-derived CDR1 and CDR2 are LGHDT and YNNKEL (reference sequence). The CDR3 totals 17 residues. The DNA for the CDR3 is TGTGCCAGCAGCCTGCGGGCCCCGGGGCTGATCGGCTATGGCTACACCTTC. This translates into CASSLRAPGLIGYGYTF.

This clonotype was seen a few times. J is TRBJ1-5 and V is TRBV7-2; D might be TRBD1 (5 bases). The CDR3 sequence is 16 residues long. The V and J ends lost 8 bases and 1 base respectively, with 18 bases between them. Germline lookup yields CDR1 SGHTA and CDR2 FQGNSA. The CDR3 DNA sequence: TGTGCCAGCTCACTAACGCCGGGGCTAAGCAATCAGCCCCAGCATTTT. Translating gives CASSLTPGLSNQPQHF.

As regards this clonotype: A junction boundary mismatches the germline segment, possibly from a read error. V usage is TRBV20-1 and J usage is TRBJ1-2; D is perhaps TRBD1 (6 bases). The CDR3 spans 12 residues. Germline V gene sequence: CDR1 DFQATT, CDR2 SNEGSKA (reference sequence). The CDR3 reads CSAEQGDYGYTF. In DNA form, the CDR3 reads TGCAGTGCTGAACAGGGAGACTACGGCTACACCTTC.

This clonotype has only a few counts. V is TRBV11-2 and J is TRBJ1-2; a weak D match, TRBD1 (6 bases). This CDR3 spans 15 amino acids. The V end lost 5 bases, the J end lost 4 bases, and 17 bases lay between the germline ends. CDR1 is SGHAT, CDR2 FQNNGV, per germline. The CDR3 reads CASSPRQVTFYGYTF. For the CDR3, the DNA is TGTGCCAGCAGCCCGAGACAGGTTACGTTCTATGGCTACACCTTC.

Turning to this clonotype: The junction departs from the called germline gene at one end, perhaps through a read error. This chain uses TRBV20-1 with TRBJ1-5; a possible D gene is TRBD1 (5 bases). There are 16 residues in the CDR3. Germline V gene data show CDR1 as DFQATT and CDR2 as SNEGSKA (reference sequence). The CDR3 protein is CSARRWGVASNHPQHF. The CDR3 DNA follows: TGCAGTGCTAGAAGGTGGGGGGTAGCTAGCAATCACCCCCAGCATTTT.

This chain joins TRBV12-3 or TRBV12-4 and TRBJ1-2; D is perhaps TRBD1 (6 bases). CDR3 length: 13 amino acids. Trimming removed 6 bases at V and 3 bases at J, with 11 bases between. DNA of the CDR3: TGTGCCAGCAGAGGACAGCTTTACTATGGCTACACCTTC. Its protein is CASRGQLYYGYTF.

As for this clonotype: One end of the junction varies from germline; a read error may be responsible. This chain connects TRBV7-7 to TRBJ2-5; 7 positions match TRBD2. Germline-derived CDR1 and CDR2 are SSHAT and FNYEAQ (reference sequence). The CDR3 extends over 15 amino acids. The CDR3 DNA is TGTGCTAGCAGCCCGCAACTAGCGCAACAAGAGACCCAGTACTTC. Translated: CASSPQLAQQETQYF.

As to this clonotype: Its ends do not fully match the called genes, so a read error is possible. The chain uses TRBV20-1 and TRBJ2-1; 9 nucleotides match TRBD2. CDR3 length: 15 amino acids. Germline CDR1 and CDR2: DFQATT and SNEGSKA (reference sequence). The CDR3 DNA reads TGCAGTGTCGCTGGGGGGCGGGGGGGCCAGAATGGGCAGTTCTTC. Protein sequence: CSVAGGRGGQNGQFF.

A few counts support this clonotype. The V and J genes are TRBV20-1 and TRBJ2-3, with 13 bases identical to TRBD2. V shed 4 bases, J shed 3 bases, and the junction held 4 bases outside the gene matches. The CDR3 has 15 residues. Germline CDR1 and CDR2: DFQATT and SNEGSKA (reference sequence). Written as DNA, the CDR3 is TGCAGTGCTAACCCACTAGCGGGGGGGACAGATACGCAGTATTTT. As protein: CSANPLAGGTDTQYF.

V and J are TRBV15 and TRBJ1-4, with D possibly TRBD1 on 5 matching bases. The CDR3 sequence is 17 residues long. Germline V gives CDR1 LNHNV, CDR2 YYDKDF (reference sequence). V was shortened by 0 bases and J by 5 bases, with 16 bases between the two germline ends. The CDR3 bases are TGTGCCACCAGCAGAGATTACCGGGGCGCGGGGAATGAAAAACTGTTTTTT. This encodes CATSRDYRGAGNEKLFF. Together with reference TRBV15 and TRBJ1-4, the CDR3 gives the full variable domain: DAMVIQNPRYQVTQFGKPVTLSCSQTLNHNVMYWYQQKSSQAPKLLFHYYDKDFNNEADTPDNFQSRRPNTSFCFLDIRSPGLGDTAMYLCATSRDYRGAGNEKLFFGSGTQLSVL.

J is TRBJ2-1 and V is TRBV29-1, with D perhaps TRBD1 or TRBD2 (5 bases each). This CDR3 is 16 amino acids long. Germline CDR1 is SQVTM and CDR2 is ANQGSEA. Trimming took 6 bases from V and 8 from J, leaving 26 bases between them. The CDR3 is CSVATFRAREGHEQFF. CDR3 DNA sequence: TGCAGCGTGGCAACTTTCAGGGCCCGGGAAGGCCATGAGCAGTTCTTC.

The chain joins TRBV12-3 or TRBV12-4 to TRBJ1-2, with 8 positions matching TRBD1. Germline trimming cut 6 bases from V and 4 bases from J; bases unmatched to any gene: 7. CDR3 length: 14 amino acids. CDR3 loop: CASRGQGWSYGYTF. Here the CDR3 DNA reads TGTGCCAGCAGAGGACAGGGTTGGAGCTATGGCTACACCTTC.

The chain combines TRBV27 with TRBJ2-1, with a possible D match to TRBD1 (5 bases). Trimming took off 5 bases at V and 0 bases at J, with 8 bases between the two ends. The CDR3 is 14 amino acids. CDR1 is MNHEY, CDR2 SMNVEV, per germline (reference sequence). In nucleotides, the CDR3 is TGTGCCAGCAGTGACAGAATCTCCTACAATGAGCAGTTCTTC. Protein product: CASSDRISYNEQFF.

This clonotype was found a few times. The V call is TRBV7-2, the J call TRBJ2-4, with 10 nucleotides matching TRBD2. CDR1 SGHTA and CDR2 FQGNSA come from the germline V gene. After removal of 1 base from V and 4 bases from J, the junction contained 7 bases not matched to a gene. This CDR3 has 17 amino acids. The CDR3 here is CASSLEVAGGHKNIQYF. CDR3 sequence (DNA): TGTGCCAGCAGCTTAGAGGTAGCGGGGGGCCATAAAAACATTCAGTACTTC.